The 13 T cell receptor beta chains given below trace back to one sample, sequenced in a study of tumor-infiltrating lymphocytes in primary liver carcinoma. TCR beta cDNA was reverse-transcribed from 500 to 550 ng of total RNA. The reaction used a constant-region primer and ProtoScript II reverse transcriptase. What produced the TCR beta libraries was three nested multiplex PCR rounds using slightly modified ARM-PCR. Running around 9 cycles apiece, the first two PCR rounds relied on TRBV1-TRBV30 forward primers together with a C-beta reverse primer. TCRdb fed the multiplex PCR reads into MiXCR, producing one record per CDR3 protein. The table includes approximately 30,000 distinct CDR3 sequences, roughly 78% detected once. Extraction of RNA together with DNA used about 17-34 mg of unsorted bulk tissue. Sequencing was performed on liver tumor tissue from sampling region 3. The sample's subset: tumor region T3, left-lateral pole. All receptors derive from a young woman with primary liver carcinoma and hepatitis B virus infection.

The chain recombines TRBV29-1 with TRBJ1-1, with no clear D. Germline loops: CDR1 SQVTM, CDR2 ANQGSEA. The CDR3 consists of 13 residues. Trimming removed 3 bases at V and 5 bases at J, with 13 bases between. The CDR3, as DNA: TGCAGCGTTGACGGGTACTCGGTGACTGAAGCTTTCTTT. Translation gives CSVDGYSVTEAFF.

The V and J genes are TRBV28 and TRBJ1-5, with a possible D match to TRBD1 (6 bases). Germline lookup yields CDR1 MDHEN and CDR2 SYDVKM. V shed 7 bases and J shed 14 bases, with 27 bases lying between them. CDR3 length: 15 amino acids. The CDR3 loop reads CASTPAGAFNQPEHF. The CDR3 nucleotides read TGTGCCAGCACTCCCGCAGGGGCTTTCAATCAACCCGAGCATTTT.

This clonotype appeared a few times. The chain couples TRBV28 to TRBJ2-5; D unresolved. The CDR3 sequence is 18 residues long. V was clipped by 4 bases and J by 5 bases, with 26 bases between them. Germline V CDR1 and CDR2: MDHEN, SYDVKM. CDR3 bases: TGTGCCAGCAGTTCAGGCAAGCGCATCACCTATCGAACGGAGACCCAGTACTTC. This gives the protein CASSSGKRITYRTETQYF. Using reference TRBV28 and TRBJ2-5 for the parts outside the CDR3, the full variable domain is DVKVTQSSRYLVKRTGEKVFLECVQDMDHENMFWYRQDPGLGLRLIYFSYDVKMKEKGDIPEGYSVSREKKERFSLILESASTNQTSMYLCASSSGKRITYRTETQYFGPGTRLLVL.

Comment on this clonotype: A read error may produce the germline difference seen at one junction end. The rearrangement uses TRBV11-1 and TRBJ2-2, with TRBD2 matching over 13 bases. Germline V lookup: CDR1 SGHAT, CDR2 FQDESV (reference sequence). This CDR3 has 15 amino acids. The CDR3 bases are TGTGCCAGCAGCTCGGGACTAGCGGGGCTCGGGGAGTTGTTTTTT. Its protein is CASSSGLAGLGELFF.

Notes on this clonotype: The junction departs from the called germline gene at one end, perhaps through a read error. The CDR3 nucleotides are TGTGCCATCAACTTAGGTACTGAAGCCTTCTTT. This encodes CAINLGTEAFF. The chain links TRBV11-2 to TRBJ1-1; D gene unclear. There are 11 residues in the CDR3. The germline V gene encodes CDR1 SGHAT and CDR2 FQNNGV.

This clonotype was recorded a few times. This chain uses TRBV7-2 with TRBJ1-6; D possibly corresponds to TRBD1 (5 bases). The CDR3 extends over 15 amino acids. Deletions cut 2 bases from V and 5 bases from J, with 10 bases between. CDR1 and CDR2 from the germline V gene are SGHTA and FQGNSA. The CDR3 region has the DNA TGTGCCAGCAGCTTATTGGGACTGAATAATTCACCCCTCCACTTT. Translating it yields CASSLLGLNNSPLHF.

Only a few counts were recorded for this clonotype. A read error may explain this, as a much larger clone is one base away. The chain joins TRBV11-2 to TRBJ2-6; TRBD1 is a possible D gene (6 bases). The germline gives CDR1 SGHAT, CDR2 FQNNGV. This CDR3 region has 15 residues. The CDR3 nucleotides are TGTGCCAGCAGCTTAGGGGGCGCAGGGGCCTACGTCCTGACTTTC. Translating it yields CASSLGGAGAYVLTF.

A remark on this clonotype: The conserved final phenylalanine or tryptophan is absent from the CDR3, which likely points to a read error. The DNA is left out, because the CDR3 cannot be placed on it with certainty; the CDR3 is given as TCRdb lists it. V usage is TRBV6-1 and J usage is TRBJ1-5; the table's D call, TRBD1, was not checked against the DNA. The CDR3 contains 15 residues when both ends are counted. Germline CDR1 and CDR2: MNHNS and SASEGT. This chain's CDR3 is CASSEEWGINQPQHL.

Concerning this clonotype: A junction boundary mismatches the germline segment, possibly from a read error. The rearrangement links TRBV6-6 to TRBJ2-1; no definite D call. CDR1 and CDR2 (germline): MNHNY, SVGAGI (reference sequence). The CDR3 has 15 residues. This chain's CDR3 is CARSWVAGTSWEQFF. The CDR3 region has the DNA TGTGCCAGGAGTTGGGTAGCTGGAACGTCTTGGGAGCAGTTCTTC.

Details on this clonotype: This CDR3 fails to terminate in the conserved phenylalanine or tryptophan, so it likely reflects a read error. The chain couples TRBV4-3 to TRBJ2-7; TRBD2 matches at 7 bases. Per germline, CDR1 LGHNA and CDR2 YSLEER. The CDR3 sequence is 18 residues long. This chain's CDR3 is CASNQAVTGGHVSYEQYI. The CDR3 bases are TGCGCCAGCAACCAAGCTGTGACGGGGGGTCACGTTAGCTACGAGCAGTACATC.

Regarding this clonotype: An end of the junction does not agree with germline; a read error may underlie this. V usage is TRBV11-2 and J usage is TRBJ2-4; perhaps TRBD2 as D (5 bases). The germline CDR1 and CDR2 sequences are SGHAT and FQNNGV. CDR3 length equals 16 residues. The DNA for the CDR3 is TGTGCCAGCAGTCCCGTATTGTGTCTAGCCAAAACCATTCAGTATTTC. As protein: CASSPVLCLAKTIQYF. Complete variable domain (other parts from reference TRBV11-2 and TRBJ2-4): EAGVAQSPRYKIIEKRQSVAFWCNPISGHATLYWYQQILGQGPKLLIQFQNNGVVDDSQLPKDRFSAERLKGVDSTLKIQPAKLEDSAVYLCASSPVLCLAKTIQYFGAGTRLSVL.

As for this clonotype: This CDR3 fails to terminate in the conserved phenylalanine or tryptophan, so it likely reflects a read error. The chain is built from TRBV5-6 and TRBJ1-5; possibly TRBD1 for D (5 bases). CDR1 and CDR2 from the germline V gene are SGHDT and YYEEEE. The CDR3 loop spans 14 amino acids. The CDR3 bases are TGTGCCAGCAACTTGAGTGGGACCCATCAGCCCCAGCATTCT. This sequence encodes CASNLSGTHQPQHS.

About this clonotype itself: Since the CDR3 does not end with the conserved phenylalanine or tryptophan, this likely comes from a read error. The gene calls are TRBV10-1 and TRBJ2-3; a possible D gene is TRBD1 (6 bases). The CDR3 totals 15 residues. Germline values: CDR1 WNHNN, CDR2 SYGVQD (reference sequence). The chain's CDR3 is CTNSERGSGADTQYY. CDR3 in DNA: TGCACCAACAGTGAGAGGGGCTCAGGGGCAGATACGCAGTATTAT.